Below are 21 T cell receptor beta chains sequenced from a single sample in a study of T cell repertoires in cytomegalovirus infection. The antigens these receptors bind are not known. TCRdb reanalysed the reads using MiXCR and keeps one entry per CDR3 protein. Seen here are hundreds of thousands of distinct CDR3 sequences, around 32% observed once, and the top ten hold around an eighth. The sample in question was cultured CD8+ T cells from PBMCs, obtained from culture after CMV antigen stimulation. All receptors come from a human donor in good health (CMV status not recorded). Some clones in this sample may be carry-over from other donors' samples.

This clonotype was seen at least ten times. This chain links TRBV7-6 with TRBJ2-1; no clear D gene. The CDR3 length is 15 residues. Germline lookup yields CDR1 SGHVS and CDR2 FNYEAQ. Trimming took off 3 bases at V and 0 bases at J, with 9 bases between the two ends. This CDR3 is CASSLDSPSYNEQFF. In DNA form, the CDR3 reads TGTGCCAGCAGCTTGGATAGCCCCTCCTACAATGAGCAGTTCTTC.

V and J are TRBV10-3 and TRBJ1-1; TRBD1 is a possible D gene (5 bases). V was clipped by 10 bases and J by 3 bases, with 15 bases between them. The CDR3 loop spans 13 amino acids. CDR1 and CDR2 (germline): ENHRY, SYGVKD. Here the CDR3 DNA reads TGTGCCACCGACCGGGACGGGGACACTGAAGCTTTCTTT. It codes for CATDRDGDTEAFF.

This chain connects TRBV5-1 to TRBJ1-6, with 7 nucleotides matching TRBD1. Germline V CDR1 and CDR2: SGHRS, YFSETQ. The trim removed 4 bases at V and 8 bases at J, leaving 9 bases unmatched. This CDR3 has 15 amino acids. CDR3 amino acids: CASSVGQVEDSPLHF. The CDR3 DNA reads as TGCGCCAGCAGCGTCGGACAGGTAGAAGATTCACCCCTCCACTTT.

This clonotype has more than one count but fewer than ten. This chain uses TRBV14 with TRBJ2-7, with no clear D. Per the germline V gene, CDR1 is SGHDN and CDR2 is FVKESK. The CDR3 loop spans 12 amino acids. Trimming left V 0 bases short and J 5 bases short, with 5 bases between. CDR3 nucleotide sequence: TGTGCCAGCAGCCAAGATACGGACGAGCAGTACTTC. This encodes CASSQDTDEQYF.

The chain couples TRBV27 to TRBJ1-1; TRBD1 might be the D (5 bases). The germline gives CDR1 MNHEY, CDR2 SMNVEV (reference sequence). This CDR3 comprises 13 residues. Trimming left V 7 bases short and J 3 bases short, with 12 bases between. CDR3 sequence: CASNIGADTEAFF. CDR3 DNA: TGTGCCAGCAATATTGGGGCGGACACTGAAGCTTTCTTT.

Only a few counts were recorded for this clonotype. The rearrangement joins TRBV15 to TRBJ2-2, with TRBD1 identical over 9 bases. The CDR3 covers 16 residues. V dropped 5 bases and J dropped 5; count of bases not matched to a gene: 9. CDR1 is LNHNV and CDR2 is YYDKDF in the germline V gene (reference sequence). The CDR3 loop reads CATSGGDRGRTGELFF. CDR3 DNA: TGTGCCACCAGCGGAGGTGACAGGGGGAGGACCGGGGAGCTGTTTTTT.

This clonotype appeared a few times. The rearrangement links TRBV6-1 to TRBJ2-5; D perhaps matches TRBD1 (6 bases). Between the trimmed V and J ends, which lost 7 bases and 1 base, there was a span of 13 bases. The germline gives CDR1 MNHNS, CDR2 SASEGT. The CDR3 has 14 residues. The chain's CDR3 is CASTSGTSQETQYF. The CDR3 DNA sequence: TGTGCCAGCACCTCCGGGACATCCCAAGAGACCCAGTACTTC.

This clonotype was observed at least ten times. The rearrangement links TRBV7-8 to TRBJ1-6; possible D gene TRBD1, 5 bases. The length of the CDR3 is 14 residues. V was trimmed by 5 bases and J by 6 bases, leaving 11 bases between them. Germline V gene lookup returns CDR1 SGHVS and CDR2 FQNEAQ. CDR3 bases: TGTGCCAGCAGCGACAGCGACCTTAATTCACCCCTCCACTTT. This encodes CASSDSDLNSPLHF.

This sequence joins TRBV4-1 and TRBJ1-6; 9 bases are shared with TRBD1. The CDR3 contains 16 residues. CDR1 is MGHRA, CDR2 YSYEKL, per germline. The trim removed 1 base at V and 9 bases at J, leaving 7 bases unmatched. In nucleotides, the CDR3 is TGCGCCAGCAGCCAAGCCCGAACAGGGGGCAGTTCACCCCTCCACTTT. Its protein product is CASSQARTGGSSPLHF.

The gene calls are TRBV19 and TRBJ1-1; D is uncertain. The germline gives CDR1 LNHDA, CDR2 SQIVND (reference sequence). CDR3 size: 16 residues. V gave up 4 bases and J gave up 1 base, with 16 bases separating them. The CDR3 DNA reads as TGTGCCAGTAGTACAACCCGAAGGGCAGCGAACACTGAAGCTTTCTTT. It specifies CASSTTRRAANTEAFF. Complete variable domain (other parts from reference TRBV19 and TRBJ1-1): DGGITQSPKYLFRKEGQNVTLSCEQNLNHDAMYWYRQDPGQGLRLIYYSQIVNDFQKGDIAEGYSVSREKKESFPLTVTSAQKNPTAFYLCASSTTRRAANTEAFFGQGTRLTVV.

V usage is TRBV6-1 and J usage is TRBJ2-1; D unresolved. V dropped 5 bases and J dropped 2 bases, with 19 bases sitting between them. CDR1 is MNHNS and CDR2 is SASEGT in the germline V gene. The CDR3 extends over 17 amino acids. This CDR3 reads CASSKKSQPPTYNEQFF. CDR3 nucleotides: TGTGCCAGCAGTAAAAAGAGCCAACCTCCCACCTACAATGAGCAGTTCTTC.

This chain joins TRBV29-1 and TRBJ1-1; no clear D gene. The germline V and J ends were trimmed by 4 bases and 5 bases, with 14 bases remaining between them. This CDR3 has 13 residues. The germline gives CDR1 SQVTM, CDR2 ANQGSEA. CDR3 sequence reads: CSVVGGRITEAFF. The CDR3 DNA reads as TGCAGCGTTGTGGGAGGGCGTATAACTGAAGCTTTCTTT. Full variable domain (rest looked up from reference TRBV29-1 and TRBJ1-1): SAVISQKPSRDICQRGTSLTIQCQVDSQVTMMFWYRQQPGQSLTLIATANQGSEATYESGFVIDKFPISRPNLTFSTLTVSNMSPEDSSIYLCSVVGGRITEAFFGQGTRLTVV.

In DNA, the CDR3 is TGTGCCAGCAGCCGCCGACAGGGGGGGAACACCGGGGAGCTGTTTTTT. Its protein is CASSRRQGGNTGELFF. The J gene is TRBJ2-2, the V gene TRBV7-6; 9 bases match TRBD1. CDR1 and CDR2 from the germline V gene are SGHVS and FNYEAQ. The CDR3 loop spans 16 amino acids. Trimming removed 5 bases from V and 1 base from J; junction bases left unmatched: 5.

The chain uses TRBV29-1 and TRBJ2-1, with TRBD2 identical over 7 bases. CDR1 and CDR2 (germline): SQVTM, ANQGSEA. Germline trimming cut 1 base from V and 3 bases from J; bases unmatched to any gene: 6. The CDR3 contains 15 residues. The CDR3 nucleotides are TGCAGCGTTGAAGCTAGCGGTAGCATCTACAATGAGCAGTTCTTC. It encodes CSVEASGSIYNEQFF.

The chain has TRBV2 and TRBJ2-3; 14 bases map to TRBD2. V shed 0 bases, J shed 3 bases, and the junction held 14 bases outside the gene matches. This CDR3 region has 21 residues. CDR1 is SNHLY, CDR2 FYNNEI, per germline. The CDR3 loop is CASSEAISPGTSGGWTDTQYF. CDR3 DNA: TGTGCCAGCAGTGAAGCAATCAGCCCCGGGACTAGCGGGGGCTGGACAGATACGCAGTATTTT.

This clonotype has a handful of counts. V usage is TRBV28 and J usage is TRBJ2-7; 7 bases are shared with TRBD1. After removal of 2 bases from V and 0 bases from J, the junction contained 19 bases not matched to a gene. In germline, CDR1 is MDHEN, CDR2 SYDVKM. The CDR3 sequence is 20 residues long. CDR3 protein: CASSLAPGTVGSVGSYEQYV. DNA of the CDR3: TGTGCCAGCAGTTTAGCCCCCGGGACAGTAGGATCTGTAGGCTCCTACGAGCAGTACGTC.

This clonotype was seen many times. The chain couples TRBV6-5 to TRBJ1-1; D is unresolved. Trimming shortened V by 4 bases and J by 1 base, and 10 bases separated the two germline ends. Germline V gene data show CDR1 as MNHEY and CDR2 as SVGAGI. This CDR3 contains 14 residues. This CDR3 is CASSWEMPNTEAFF. The DNA of the CDR3 is TGTGCCAGCAGTTGGGAGATGCCGAACACTGAAGCTTTCTTT.

Ten or more counts support this clonotype. The chain couples TRBV6-1 to TRBJ1-6; D remains ambiguous. Germline loops: CDR1 MNHNS, CDR2 SASEGT. This CDR3 region has 15 residues. Trimming stripped 3 bases from V and 4 bases from J, with 10 bases between. CDR3 region: CASSDRGFYNSPLHF. CDR3 nucleotides: TGTGCCAGCAGTGACCGGGGATTTTATAATTCACCCCTCCACTTT.

This clonotype was counted ten times or more. The genes are TRBV7-2 and TRBJ2-2; 11 nucleotides line up with TRBD1. The CDR3 is 17 amino acids. CDR1 and CDR2 from the germline V gene are SGHTA and FQGNSA. V gave up 4 bases and J gave up 7 bases; unmatched junction bases: 11. CDR3 protein: CASSSGQGAWSGGELFF. The CDR3 nucleotides read TGTGCCAGCAGCTCCGGACAGGGGGCATGGTCGGGCGGGGAGCTGTTTTTT.

This sequence joins TRBV4-1 and TRBJ2-1; D might be TRBD2 (7 bases). The CDR3 runs 12 residues. Trimming took off 8 bases at V and 9 bases at J, with 14 bases between the two ends. The germline V gene encodes CDR1 MGHRA and CDR2 YSYEKL. The CDR3 sequence is CASYSGGGEQFF. DNA of the CDR3: TGCGCCAGCTATTCGGGGGGCGGTGAGCAGTTCTTC.

This clonotype was detected a few times. CDR3 coding DNA: TGTGCCATCCTATCGGATGGACAGGGAGGGACAGATACGCAGTATTTT. Translation: CAILSDGQGGTDTQYF. The rearrangement joins TRBV10-3 to TRBJ2-3, with TRBD1 as a possible D gene (8 bases). The CDR3 runs 16 residues. Germline CDR1 ENHRY, CDR2 SYGVKD. V was cut by 8 bases and J by 3 bases, with 21 bases left in between.